This T cell receptor beta chain is drawn from a study of blood T cell repertoires in COVID-19. Study-wide context: Donors in the United States, Italy and Spain gave samples during acute or convalescent COVID-19. From T cells, B-cell-depleted T cells, or PBMCs came the material, which was cDNA or gDNA.

Original handling: The authors estimated nucleated cell counts from reference gene primer amplification. The repertoire was sequenced with immunoSEQ multiplex PCR; TCRdb's copy has only in-frame clones and lacks some. That table supplies the V and J calls and clone size; D and trimming were determined from the DNA. Among over 200,000 clones listed, roughly 88% were seen once. V gave up 6 bases and J gave up 4 bases; unmatched junction bases: 2. CDR1 SQVTM and CDR2 ANQGSEA come from the germline V gene. This CDR3 contains 12 residues. The sequence was collected from a man younger than 40 who had recovered from COVID-19. The chain joins TRBV29-1 to TRBJ1-1; 10 nucleotides agree with TRBD1. What was sequenced was peripheral blood. CDR3 amino acids: CSVGTGVTEAFF. DNA of the CDR3: TGCAGCGTGGGGACAGGGGTCACTGAAGCTTTCTTT.